These 21 T cell receptor beta chains were sequenced from one sample in a study of T-cell memory formation after mild COVID-19. TCRdb redid the calling of the 5' RACE reads with MiXCR, one entry per CDR3 protein. The sample contains some 210,000 distinct CDR3 sequences, around 20% of which appear only once. The source material was PBMCs or a T cell subset sorted from them (not recorded which). The receptors originated from an adult woman who had mild COVID-19 (a few samples of this study predate the infection). Cell type and time point are not known.

This clonotype turned up a few times. The rearrangement uses TRBV6-5 and TRBJ2-7, with D possibly being TRBD1 or TRBD2 (5 bases each). Germline CDR1 is MNHEY and CDR2 is SVGAGI. With 6 bases removed from V and 3 bases from J, the gap between germline ends came to 12 bases. The CDR3 loop spans 13 amino acids. DNA for the CDR3: TGTGCCAGCAGCTCCCCGAGGGGCTACGAGCAGTACTTC. Amino acids: CASSSPRGYEQYF.

The rearrangement joins TRBV29-1 to TRBJ2-6, with 7 bases that match TRBD2. This CDR3 contains 18 residues. V lost 5 bases and J lost 1; bases outside the gene matches: 14. From germline, CDR1 is SQVTM and CDR2 ANQGSEA. Written as DNA, the CDR3 is TGCAGCGTTAGCCCTCTTTCGGGAGGTGGTTCTGGGGCCAACGTCCTGACTTTC. It is translated as CSVSPLSGGGSGANVLTF.

In its sample, this clonotype was seen a few times. The rearrangement joins TRBV7-2 to TRBJ2-5; 11 bases agree with TRBD2. The CDR3 extends over 14 amino acids. Germline CDR1 reads SGHTA; CDR2 reads FQGNSA. Trimming took 5 bases from V and 4 from J; bases not matched to a gene: 3. The DNA for the CDR3 is TGTGCCAGCAGCGCCGGACTAGCGGGAGAGACCCAGTACTTC. Its protein is CASSAGLAGETQYF. The entire variable domain, with the rest obtained from reference TRBV7-2 and TRBJ2-5, is as follows: GAGVSQSPSNKVTEKGKDVELRCDPISGHTALYWYRQSLGQGLEFLIYFQGNSAPDKSGLPSDRFSAERTGGSVSTLTIQRTQQEDSAVYLCASSAGLAGETQYFGPGTRLLVL.

This clonotype was found a few times. The chain couples TRBV7-9 to TRBJ1-1, with a tentative D call TRBD1 (6 bases). Germline lookup yields CDR1 SEHNR and CDR2 FQNEAQ (reference sequence). Trimming removed 3 bases at V and 10 bases at J, with 15 bases between. This CDR3 has 13 amino acids. CDR3: CASSFDTGTRAFF. As DNA, the CDR3 is TGTGCCAGCAGCTTCGATACAGGGACGCGAGCTTTCTTT.

This CDR3 is CSVLRVLNTEAFF. The CDR3 region has the DNA TGCAGCGTCCTCAGGGTCCTAAACACTGAAGCTTTCTTT. This chain links TRBV29-1 with TRBJ1-1; D possibly corresponds to TRBD1 (5 bases). Trimming pared 6 bases from V and 2 bases from J, leaving 13 bases between. Germline-derived CDR1 and CDR2 are SQVTM and ANQGSEA. There are 13 residues in the CDR3. The complete variable domain, with remaining parts taken from reference TRBV29-1 and TRBJ1-1, reads SAVISQKPSRDICQRGTSLTIQCQVDSQVTMMFWYRQQPGQSLTLIATANQGSEATYESGFVIDKFPISRPNLTFSTLTVSNMSPEDSSIYLCSVLRVLNTEAFFGQGTRLTVV.

The V gene is TRBV4-3, the J gene TRBJ2-3; 9 bases are shared with TRBD2. Germline CDR1 reads LGHNA; CDR2 reads YSLEER. V shed 4 bases and J 4 bases; nucleotides not matched to a gene: 6. The CDR3 sequence is 15 residues long. The CDR3 DNA sequence: TGCGCCAGCAGCCTCGTAGCGGGAGCTGCAGATACGCAGTATTTT. Amino acid sequence: CASSLVAGAADTQYF.

The genes are TRBV25-1 and TRBJ1-1; 9 positions match TRBD1. Germline CDR1 MGHDK, CDR2 SYGVNS. The CDR3 runs 14 residues. V was pared by 4 bases and J by 6 bases, with 6 bases of the junction left unmatched. The DNA of the CDR3 is TGTGCCAGCAGTGTCCCGGGACAGGGCGCTGAAGCTTTCTTT. This sequence encodes CASSVPGQGAEAFF. The complete variable domain, with remaining parts taken from reference TRBV25-1 and TRBJ1-1, reads EADIYQTPRYLVIGTGKKITLECSQTMGHDKMYWYQQDPGMELHLIHYSYGVNSTEKGDLSSESTVSRIRTEHFPLTLESARPSHTSQYLCASSVPGQGAEAFFGQGTRLTVV.

This clonotype turned up a few times. The chain is built from TRBV7-9 and TRBJ1-2; D is ambiguous. Germline V gene sequence: CDR1 SEHNR, CDR2 FQNEAQ (reference sequence). CDR3 size: 14 residues. The germline V and J ends were trimmed by 6 bases and 0 bases, with 11 bases remaining between them. The chain's CDR3 is CASSPDQANYGYTF. CDR3 bases: TGTGCCAGCAGTCCCGACCAGGCTAACTATGGCTACACCTTC.

This chain links TRBV5-1 with TRBJ2-7; 11 positions match TRBD2. The V segment lost 6 bases and the J segment 3 bases; nucleotides outside the gene matches: 5. The germline V gene encodes CDR1 SGHRS and CDR2 YFSETQ. CDR3 size: 14 residues. The CDR3 region is CASTDTSGSYEQYF. The CDR3, as DNA: TGCGCCAGCACCGATACTAGCGGGAGCTACGAGCAGTACTTC.

This clonotype showed up just a few times. This chain links TRBV7-2 with TRBJ2-1, with D perhaps assigned TRBD1 or TRBD2 (5 bases each). The V gene's germline CDR1 is SGHTA and CDR2 FQGNSA. Trimming pared 5 bases from V and 7 bases from J, leaving 15 bases between. The CDR3 has 14 residues. The CDR3 loop is CASSRRDGLNEQFF. The CDR3, as DNA: TGTGCCAGCAGCCGCCGGGACGGGTTGAATGAGCAGTTCTTC.

This rearrangement joins TRBV29-1 to TRBJ2-7, with 7 bases lining up with TRBD1. CDR3 length: 11 amino acids. J was trimmed by 4 bases and V by 7 bases; bases with no gene match: 4. In germline, CDR1 is SQVTM, CDR2 ANQGSEA. In DNA form, the CDR3 reads TGCAGCGCCGGACAGGTGTACGAGCAGTACTTC. Amino acid sequence: CSAGQVYEQYF.

V and J are TRBV20-1 and TRBJ1-1, with 7 bases identical to TRBD1. The CDR3 has 14 amino acids. Trimming took 2 bases from V and 1 from J; bases not matched to a gene: 4. Germline V gene sequence: CDR1 DFQATT, CDR2 SNEGSKA (reference sequence). CDR3: CSARQGGRNTEAFF. The CDR3 bases are TGCAGTGCTAGACAGGGGGGTCGGAACACTGAAGCTTTCTTT.

This clonotype was counted ten times or more. V is TRBV12-3 or TRBV12-4 and J is TRBJ1-1; D gene uncertain. This CDR3 is built from 16 residues. V lost 2 bases, J lost 1 base, and 14 bases lay in between. The CDR3 region has the DNA TGTGCCAGCAGTTTATCGGGGAACAGAGCGAACACTGAAGCTTTCTTT. Amino acid sequence: CASSLSGNRANTEAFF.

This clonotype was detected a few times. The chain has TRBV5-1 and TRBJ2-5; maybe TRBD2 (5 bases). The CDR3 is 15 residues long. Per the germline V gene, CDR1 is SGHRS and CDR2 is YFSETQ. V was trimmed by 4 bases and J by 5 bases, leaving 18 bases between them. The DNA for the CDR3 is TGCGCCAGCAGCCCGGCGAGTGGGAGTATCGAGACCCAGTACTTC. Translation: CASSPASGSIETQYF.

This clonotype was counted a few times. The chain links TRBV30 to TRBJ1-1, with D possibly being TRBD1 (6 bases). V lost 4 bases, J lost 5 bases, and 11 bases lay in between. The germline V gene encodes CDR1 GTSNPN and CDR2 SVGIG (reference sequence). CDR3 length: 12 amino acids. As DNA, the CDR3 is TGTGCCTGGATGGGGGCTGAGACTGAAGCTTTCTTT. Translation: CAWMGAETEAFF.

The V call is TRBV18, the J call TRBJ1-1; 7 nucleotides match TRBD1. Germline V gene data show CDR1 as KGHSH and CDR2 as LQKENI. V was clipped by 6 bases and J by 9 bases; unmatched bases: 13. The CDR3 loop spans 14 amino acids. The DNA of the CDR3 is TGTGCCAGCTCGCCTGGAACAGGGGCCGACCAAGCTTTCTTT. Protein product: CASSPGTGADQAFF.

This clonotype was picked up a small number of times. The chain is built from TRBV4-1 and TRBJ2-2; TRBD2 matches 7 bases. The CDR3 spans 16 residues. V was clipped by 0 bases and J by 4 bases; unmatched bases: 5. Germline V gene data show CDR1 as MGHRA and CDR2 as YSYEKL. The CDR3 region has the DNA TGCGCCAGCAGCCAAGATACCACTAGCGCCACCGGGGAGCTGTTTTTT. The encoded protein is CASSQDTTSATGELFF.

The V gene is TRBV12-3 or TRBV12-4, the J gene TRBJ2-7; D unclear. V shed 7 bases and J shed 3 bases, with 13 bases lying between them. The CDR3 sequence is 13 residues long. The CDR3 loop is CASTPGTVYEQYF. The CDR3 nucleotides are TGTGCCAGCACCCCCGGTACAGTCTACGAGCAGTACTTC.

The chain links TRBV7-3 to TRBJ2-3, with D unresolved. Germline lookup yields CDR1 SGHTA and CDR2 FQGTGA. Trimming removed 1 base at V and 1 base at J, with 9 bases between. This CDR3 has 15 amino acids. CDR3: CASSLKSGRTDTQYF. The CDR3 region has the DNA TGTGCCAGCAGCTTAAAGTCTGGGCGCACAGATACGCAGTATTTT.

This clonotype was observed a single time. The V gene is TRBV6-6, the J gene TRBJ1-1; D ambiguous. Germline lookup yields CDR1 MNHNY and CDR2 SVGAGI (reference sequence). The CDR3 is 16 residues long. Deletions cut 6 bases from V and 11 bases from J, with 28 bases between. CDR3 coding DNA: TGTGCCAGCAGCCATTGGAGCCGGCTCTTAAATTTATCGGCTTTCTTT. As protein: CASSHWSRLLNLSAFF.

The chain joins TRBV6-2 or TRBV6-3 to TRBJ2-3, with 9 bases matching TRBD2. V was pared by 4 bases and J by 1 base, with 3 bases of the junction left unmatched. The CDR3 runs to 15 residues. CDR1 is MNHEY and CDR2 is SVGEGT in the germline V gene. The CDR3 loop is CASSFSGSRTDTQYF. The CDR3 DNA follows: TGTGCCAGCAGTTTTAGCGGGAGCCGCACAGATACGCAGTATTTT.